A single sample gave rise to the 10 T cell receptor beta chains below, sequenced in a study. TCRdb re-derived calls from the 5' RACE reads in MiXCR, one entry per CDR3 protein. The table includes more than 55,000 distinct CDR3 sequences, approximately 27% detected once. Tregs were sorted as CD4+CD25+CD127-/low cells. The sequencing input was tumor-infiltrating Tregs sorted from the breast tumor. The receptor source for this set is a female donor with breast cancer.

This clonotype was counted only a few times. The rearrangement uses TRBV28 and TRBJ1-1; D ambiguous. The germline CDR1 and CDR2 sequences are MDHEN and SYDVKM. This CDR3 is 12 amino acids long. V was cut by 5 bases and J by 4 bases, with 8 bases left in between. CDR3 sequence: CASSQVGTEAFF. CDR3 bases: TGTGCCAGCAGTCAGGTCGGCACTGAAGCTTTCTTT.

CDR3 nucleotides: TGTGCCAGCAGCTTTTACGCAGATACGCAGTATTTT. Translation gives CASSFYADTQYF. The rearrangement joins TRBV7-2 to TRBJ2-3; no clear D. CDR1 and CDR2 (germline): SGHTA, FQGNSA. The V end lost 3 bases, the J end lost 4 bases, and 5 bases lay between the germline ends. The CDR3 loop spans 12 amino acids.

CDR3 residues: CASSEVTGGGYTF. The DNA for the CDR3 is TGTGCCAGCAGTGAAGTAACAGGGGGTGGCTACACCTTC. The V and J genes are TRBV6-1 and TRBJ1-2; the match to TRBD1 covers 8 bases. The junction had 2 bases not matched to a gene; V was cut back by 1 base and J by 7 bases. Germline CDR1 is MNHNS and CDR2 is SASEGT. The CDR3 contains 13 residues.

V and J are TRBV6-6 and TRBJ2-5; D may correspond to TRBD1 or TRBD2 (5 bases each). V lost 5 bases to trimming and J lost 5 bases, with 24 bases between them. Germline V CDR1 and CDR2: MNHNY, SVGAGI (reference sequence). This CDR3 region has 17 residues. The CDR3 coding sequence is TGTGCCAGCAGTCAGACCGGGGCGATTTATATCGGGGAGACCCAGTACTTC. The encoded protein is CASSQTGAIYIGETQYF.

This clonotype was observed many times. The V gene is TRBV20-1, the J gene TRBJ1-3; TRBD1 might be the D (5 bases). Trimming pared 6 bases from V and 0 bases from J, leaving 12 bases between. The CDR3 extends over 14 amino acids. Germline CDR1 DFQATT, CDR2 SNEGSKA (reference sequence). The CDR3 DNA follows: TGCAGTGCACCATCCAGGGACTCTGGAAACACCATATATTTT. Amino acids: CSAPSRDSGNTIYF.

This chain uses TRBV5-1 with TRBJ1-1; TRBD1 is a possible D gene (6 bases). CDR1 is SGHRS, CDR2 YFSETQ, per germline. Between the trimmed V and J ends, which lost 3 bases and 0 bases, there was a span of 12 bases. The CDR3 extends over 15 amino acids. CDR3 DNA sequence: TGCGCCAGCAGCTCTGGCACAGGGATGAACACTGAAGCTTTCTTT. Translating it yields CASSSGTGMNTEAFF. Using reference TRBV5-1 and TRBJ1-1 for the parts outside the CDR3, the full variable domain is KAGVTQTPRYLIKTRGQQVTLSCSPISGHRSVSWYQQTPGQGLQFLFEYFSETQRNKGNFPGRFSGRQFSNSRSEMNVSTLELGDSALYLCASSSGTGMNTEAFFGQGTRLTVV.

The J gene is TRBJ1-5, the V gene TRBV7-8; D is undetermined. Trimming cost V 5 bases and J 1 base, with 6 bases left between them. This CDR3 has 13 amino acids. Germline values: CDR1 SGHVS, CDR2 FQNEAQ. CDR3 region: CASSVNSNQPQHF. CDR3 sequence (DNA): TGTGCCAGCAGCGTAAACAGCAATCAGCCCCAGCATTTT. Combining the CDR3 with reference TRBV7-8 and TRBJ1-5 gives the whole variable domain GAGVSQSPRYKVAKRGQDVALRCDPISGHVSLFWYQQALGQGPEFLTYFQNEAQLDKSGLPSDRFFAERPEGSVSTLKIQRTQQEDSAVYLCASSVNSNQPQHFGDGTRLSIL.

This clonotype showed up just a few times. This may come from a read error, since a much larger clone is one base off. The chain has TRBV5-1 and TRBJ2-7; a possible D gene is TRBD1 (6 bases). Germline assignment: CDR1 SGHRS and CDR2 YFSETQ. This CDR3 comprises 15 residues. Trimming took off 4 bases at V and 4 bases at J, with 18 bases between the two ends. CDR3: CASSPYPGHQYEQYF. The CDR3 DNA is TGCGCCAGCAGCCCCTACCCGGGACATCAGTACGAGCAGTACTTC.

Here the CDR3 DNA reads TGTGCCAGCCGACAGCTCAGCAATCAGCCCCAGCATTTT. Its translation is CASRQLSNQPQHF. The chain links TRBV2 to TRBJ1-5, with a weak D call TRBD1 (5 bases). CDR1 is SNHLY and CDR2 is FYNNEI in the germline V gene. The ends were cut back, 8 bases at V and 1 base at J, with 9 bases in the middle. The CDR3 has 13 residues.

This clonotype was counted many times. The gene calls are TRBV7-9 and TRBJ2-1; TRBD2 might be the D (5 bases). The CDR3 sequence is 12 residues long. The V end was cut by 3 bases, the J end by 10 bases, with 10 bases between. CDR1 is SEHNR and CDR2 is FQNEAQ in the germline V gene (reference sequence). The CDR3 DNA reads TGTGCCAGCAGCTTCCCGGGATCGGAGCAGTTCTTC. It is translated as CASSFPGSEQFF.